The clone carrying this T cell receptor beta chain was counted ten times or more. Germline values: CDR1 SGHRS, CDR2 YFSETQ. The CDR3 runs to 13 residues. J gave up 1 base and V 7 bases, and 4 bases lay outside the gene matches. These data come from a study of T cells after yellow fever vaccination. A process of 5'RACE template switching, which added a universal primer site and UMIs, was used to make TCR cDNA. TCRdb passed the 5' RACE reads through MiXCR, listing each CDR3 protein once. The profile covers around 300,000 distinct CDR3 sequences, with 3.5% to 5% appearing a single time and roughly 21% taken by the ten largest.

V usage is TRBV5-1 and J usage is TRBJ1-1, with 7 bases matching TRBD1. The clonotype was recovered from a man aged 18 to 29 who received the YFV17D yellow fever vaccine. The specimen comprised PBMCs, sampled 15 days after the yellow fever booster vaccination. Here the CDR3 reads CASRGGQNTEAFF. CDR3 coding DNA: TGCGCCAGCCGAGGGGGCCAGAACACTGAAGCTTTCTTT.